This record covers a single T cell receptor beta chain. There are a few counts of this clonotype. Its specific antigen is unknown. No qualities accompany the bases; no much larger clone lies one base away. TCR beta CDR3 regions were amplified from RNA transcripts. The TCR CDR3 was subjected to a first round of RT-PCR using the HTBI primer set and the Qiagen OneStep RT-PCR kit. The libraries were constructed in a second round of multiplex PCR and then size-selected and purified. The libraries were sequenced on an Illumina HiSeq2000 using paired-end 100 bp reads. The study's processing was this. SOAPnuke was used to process the raw data, removing reads that contained adapters or uncalled bases, had a mean Phred below 15, or lacked an exact match to the constant primer or identifier. COPE v1.2.5 was used to merge the high-quality paired reads, and each unique nucleotide sequence was defined as a clonotype. MiTCR v1.1 was used to align the clonotypes against IMGT TRBV, TRBD and TRBJ reference segments. The analysis was restricted to V-J combinations with a frequency above 0.0001, which together covered just over 99% of the repertoires. The TCS score was defined as the ratio of F50 (clonal expansion) to E x V (chaos), calculated using BLOSUM62-based TCRdist between CDR3 peptides within each V-J. Welch's t-statistics and random forest reduced 450 to 600 V-J features to some 14, which were used in a naive Bayes classifier (R e1071). TCRdb redid the processing of the public reads, applying fastp at Q25 and MiXCR, and retained in-frame beta chains. Rows matching on CDR3 protein sequence are summarized as one entry with the most common DNA and genes. TCRdb, rather than the study authors, made the V and J calls. Recorded for this sample are about 500,000 distinct CDR3 sequences; roughly 15% of them occurred a single time. About 29% of the sample belongs to the ten largest clones.

This entry comes from a study of T cells in Graves' hyperthyroidism and ophthalmopathy (dated by TCRdb to about 2019). Describing the broader study: Peripheral blood was sampled at the time of initial diagnosis, prior to any treatment. The study also compared thyroid tissue and blood T-cell repertoires from about 6 Graves' hyperthyroidism patients. For training and testing, the approximately 92 patients in the discovery cohort were randomly divided in a 7:3 ratio. After blood sampling, hyperthyroidism patients were treated with methimazole at a starting dose of 30 mg daily, and ophthalmopathy patients were treated with high-dose intravenous methylprednisolone. Prospective prediction of ophthalmopathy was tested in an independent validation cohort of some 20 hyperthyroidism patients and 15 to 17 patients who later progressed to ophthalmopathy. TCR V-J signatures able to tell the groups apart were searched for in a discovery cohort of 100 patients, of whom about 40 had Graves' ophthalmopathy and more than 55 had stable Graves' hyperthyroidism. According to the paper, TCR Vbeta CDR3 sequencing was carried out on more than 120 peripheral blood samples, which came from fewer than 50 ophthalmopathy, some 73 hyperthyroidism and roughly 17 progressor patients.

Results and caveats for the whole study, not just this receptor: Blood samples also contained most of the expanded thyroid clonotypes (frequency above 0.001), which suggests that blood repertoires may reflect thyroid immune responses. No statistical method was used to fix the sample size in advance, and group allocation was not hidden from the investigators. In validation, the model predicted progression to ophthalmopathy with roughly 70% sensitivity and around 72% specificity, a median of about 6 months before onset. A 13 V-J signature model separated ophthalmopathy from stable hyperthyroidism, with 87.88% sensitivity and about 81% specificity in cross-validation and 80%/75% in testing.

Ophthalmopathy patients had moderately to severely active disease, with a Clinical Activity Score of 3 or more, a NOSPECS grade of 4 or more, and a disease duration of less than 3 months. Exclusion was applied to patients with uncontrolled infections, other autoimmune diseases, pregnancy or lactation. Diagnoses were based on clinical symptoms, serum thyroxine and TRAb, thyroid ultrasound and orbital computed tomography. PBMCs were isolated from 10 ml of fresh peripheral blood by Ficoll-Paque density gradient centrifugation. Total RNA was extracted with Trizol reagent, and quality was checked on an Agilent 2100 Bioanalyzer. The sample consisted of blood. The sequence was collected from a woman aged 30 to 39 with Graves' ophthalmopathy.

The CDR3 region reads CASGQNSGANVLTF. The sequenced DNA is TGCGCCAGCGGTCAGAACTCTGGGGCCAACGTCCTGACTTTC. Recombination joined TRBV5-1 with TRBJ2-6, with the D gene not clear enough to name. Taken from the germline V gene, the CDR1 and CDR2 loops are SGHRS and YFSETQ. The CDR3, cysteine through phenylalanine, is 14 amino acids long. The retained sequence is limited to the CDR3, 42 bases, with the frame set at the first base. V loses 7 bases, J loses 0 bases, and the germline ends lie 8 bases apart. Reference TRBV5-1 and TRBJ2-6 genes cover what lies past the CDR3, so the full variable domain is KAGVTQTPRYLIKTRGQQVTLSCSPISGHRSVSWYQQTPGQGLQFLFEYFSETQRNKGNFPGRFSGRQFSNSRSEMNVSTLELGDSALYLCASGQNSGANVLTFGAGSRLTVL.